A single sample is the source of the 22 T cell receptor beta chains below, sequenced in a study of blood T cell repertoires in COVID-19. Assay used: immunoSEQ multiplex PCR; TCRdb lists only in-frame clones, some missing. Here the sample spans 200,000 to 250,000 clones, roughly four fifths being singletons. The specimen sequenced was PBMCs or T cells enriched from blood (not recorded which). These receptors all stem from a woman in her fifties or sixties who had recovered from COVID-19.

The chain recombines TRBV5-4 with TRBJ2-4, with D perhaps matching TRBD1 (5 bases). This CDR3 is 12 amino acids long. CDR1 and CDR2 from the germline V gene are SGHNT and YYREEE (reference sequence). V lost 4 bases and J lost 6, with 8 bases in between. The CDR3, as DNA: TGTGCCAGCAGCCCCGACAGAAACATTCAGTACTTC. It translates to CASSPDRNIQYF.

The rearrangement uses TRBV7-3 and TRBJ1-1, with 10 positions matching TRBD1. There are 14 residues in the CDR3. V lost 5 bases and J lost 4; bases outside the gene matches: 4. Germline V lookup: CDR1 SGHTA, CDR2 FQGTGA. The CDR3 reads CASSARQGATEAFF. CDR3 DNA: TGTGCCAGCAGCGCTAGACAGGGGGCCACTGAAGCTTTCTTT. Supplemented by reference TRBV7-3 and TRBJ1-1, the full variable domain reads GAGVSQTPSNKVTEKGKYVELRCDPISGHTALYWYRQSLGQGPEFLIYFQGTGAADDSGLPNDRFFAVRPEGSVSTLKIQRTERGDSAVYLCASSARQGATEAFFGQGTRLTVV.

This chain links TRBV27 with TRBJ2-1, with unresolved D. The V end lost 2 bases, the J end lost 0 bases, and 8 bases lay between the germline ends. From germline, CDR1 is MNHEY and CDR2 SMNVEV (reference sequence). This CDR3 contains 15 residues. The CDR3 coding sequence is TGTGCCAGCAGTTTAAAGCGAAACTCCTACAATGAGCAGTTCTTC. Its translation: CASSLKRNSYNEQFF.

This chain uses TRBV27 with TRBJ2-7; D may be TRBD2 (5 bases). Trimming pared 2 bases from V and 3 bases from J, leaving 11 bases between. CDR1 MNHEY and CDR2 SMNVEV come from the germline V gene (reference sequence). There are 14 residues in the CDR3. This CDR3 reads CASSLQLTSYEQYF. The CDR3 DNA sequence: TGTGCCAGCAGTTTACAGCTCACTAGCTACGAGCAGTACTTC.

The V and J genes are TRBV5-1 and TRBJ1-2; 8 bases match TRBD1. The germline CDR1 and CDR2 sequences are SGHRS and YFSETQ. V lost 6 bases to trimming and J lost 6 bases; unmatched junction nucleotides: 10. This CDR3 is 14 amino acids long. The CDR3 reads CASNLAGQGHGYTF. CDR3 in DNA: TGCGCCAGCAATCTGGCCGGACAGGGCCATGGCTACACCTTC. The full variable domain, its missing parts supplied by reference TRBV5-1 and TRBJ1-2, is KAGVTQTPRYLIKTRGQQVTLSCSPISGHRSVSWYQQTPGQGLQFLFEYFSETQRNKGNFPGRFSGRQFSNSRSEMNVSTLELGDSALYLCASNLAGQGHGYTFGSGTRLTVV.

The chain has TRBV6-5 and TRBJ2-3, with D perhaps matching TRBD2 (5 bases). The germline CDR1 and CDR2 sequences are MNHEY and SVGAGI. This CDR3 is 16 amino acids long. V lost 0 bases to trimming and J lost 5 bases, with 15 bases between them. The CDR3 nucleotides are TGTGCCAGCAGTTACTCGCCGGAGTCTGGGAGAGATACGCAGTATTTT. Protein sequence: CASSYSPESGRDTQYF.

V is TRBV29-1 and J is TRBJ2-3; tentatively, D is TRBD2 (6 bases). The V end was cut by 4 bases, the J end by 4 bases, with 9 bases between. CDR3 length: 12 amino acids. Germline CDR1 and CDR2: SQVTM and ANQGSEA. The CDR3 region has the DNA TGCAGCGTTGGGGGGGAATCAGATACGCAGTATTTT. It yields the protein CSVGGESDTQYF.

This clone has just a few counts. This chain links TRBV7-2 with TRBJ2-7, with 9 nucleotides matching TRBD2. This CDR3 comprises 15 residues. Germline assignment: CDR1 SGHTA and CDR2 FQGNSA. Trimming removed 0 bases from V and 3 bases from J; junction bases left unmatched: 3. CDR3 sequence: CASSLAAGGIYEQYF. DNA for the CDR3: TGTGCCAGCAGCTTAGCGGCGGGAGGGATCTACGAGCAGTACTTC.

Here the CDR3 DNA reads TGTGCCAGCTCATCGATGGGGGGGGCGCGTGGAAACACCATATATTTT. This encodes CASSSMGGARGNTIYF. The V gene is TRBV18, the J gene TRBJ1-3; possibly TRBD1 for D (6 bases). Deletions cut 5 bases from V and 3 bases from J, with 17 bases between. The CDR3 sequence is 16 residues long. The germline V gene encodes CDR1 KGHSH and CDR2 LQKENI.

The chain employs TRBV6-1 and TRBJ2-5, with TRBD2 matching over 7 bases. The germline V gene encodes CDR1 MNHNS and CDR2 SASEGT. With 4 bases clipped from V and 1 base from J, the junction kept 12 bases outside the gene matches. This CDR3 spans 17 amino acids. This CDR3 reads CASSASASGGGQETQYF. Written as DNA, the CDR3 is TGTGCCAGCAGTGCCTCCGCTAGCGGAGGAGGCCAAGAGACCCAGTACTTC.

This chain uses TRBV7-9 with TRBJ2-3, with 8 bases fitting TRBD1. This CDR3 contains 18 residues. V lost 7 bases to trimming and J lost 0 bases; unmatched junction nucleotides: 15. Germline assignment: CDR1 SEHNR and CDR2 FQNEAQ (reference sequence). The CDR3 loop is CASTPSLTGGFSTDTQYF. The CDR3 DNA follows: TGTGCCAGCACCCCCTCGTTAACAGGGGGGTTCAGCACAGATACGCAGTATTTT.

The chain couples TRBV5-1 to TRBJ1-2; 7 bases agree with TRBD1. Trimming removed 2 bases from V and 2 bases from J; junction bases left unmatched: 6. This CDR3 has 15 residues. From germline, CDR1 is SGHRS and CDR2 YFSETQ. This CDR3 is CASSLSTGFNYGYTF. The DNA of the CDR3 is TGCGCCAGCAGCTTATCGACAGGGTTCAACTATGGCTACACCTTC.

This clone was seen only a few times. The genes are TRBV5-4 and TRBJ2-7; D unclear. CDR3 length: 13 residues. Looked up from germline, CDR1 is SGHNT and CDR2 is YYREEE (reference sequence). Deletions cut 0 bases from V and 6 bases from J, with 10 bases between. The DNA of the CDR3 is TGTGCCAGCAGCTTGGAAAGGCGCGGCGAGCAGTACTTC. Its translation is CASSLERRGEQYF. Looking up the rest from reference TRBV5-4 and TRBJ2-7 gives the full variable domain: ETGVTQSPTHLIKTRGQQVTLRCSSQSGHNTVSWYQQALGQGPQFIFQYYREEENGRGNFPPRFSGLQFPNYSSELNVNALELDDSALYLCASSLERRGEQYFGPGTRLTVT.

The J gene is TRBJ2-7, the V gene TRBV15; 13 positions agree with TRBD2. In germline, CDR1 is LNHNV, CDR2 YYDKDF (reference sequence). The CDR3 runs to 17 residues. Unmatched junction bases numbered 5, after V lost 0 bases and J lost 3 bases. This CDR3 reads CATSRDTGTSGIYEQYF. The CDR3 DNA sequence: TGTGCCACCAGCAGAGATACCGGGACTAGCGGGATCTACGAGCAGTACTTC.

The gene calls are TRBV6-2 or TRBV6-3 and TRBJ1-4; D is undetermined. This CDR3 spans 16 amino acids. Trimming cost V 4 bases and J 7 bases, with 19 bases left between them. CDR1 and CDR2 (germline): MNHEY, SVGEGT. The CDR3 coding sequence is TGTGCCAGCAGTTTACACAGCGCGTCAGGAGGTGAAAAACTGTTTTTT. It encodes CASSLHSASGGEKLFF.

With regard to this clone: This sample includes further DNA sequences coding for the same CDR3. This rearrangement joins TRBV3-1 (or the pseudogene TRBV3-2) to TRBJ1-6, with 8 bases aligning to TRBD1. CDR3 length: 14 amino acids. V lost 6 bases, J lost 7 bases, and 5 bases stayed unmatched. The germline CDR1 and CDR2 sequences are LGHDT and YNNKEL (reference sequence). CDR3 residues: CASRPGQGNSPLHF. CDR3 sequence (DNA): TGTGCCAGCAGGCCTGGACAGGGAAATTCACCCCTCCACTTT.

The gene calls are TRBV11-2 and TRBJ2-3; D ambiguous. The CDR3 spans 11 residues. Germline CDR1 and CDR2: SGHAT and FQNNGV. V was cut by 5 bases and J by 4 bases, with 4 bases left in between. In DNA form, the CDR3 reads TGTGCCAGCAGCCCTGCAGATACGCAGTATTTT. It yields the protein CASSPADTQYF.

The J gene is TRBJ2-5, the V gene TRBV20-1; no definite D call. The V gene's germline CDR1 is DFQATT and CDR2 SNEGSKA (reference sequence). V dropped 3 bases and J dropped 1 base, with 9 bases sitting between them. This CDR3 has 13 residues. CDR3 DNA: TGCAGTGCTAGTTCTAGGTCCCAAGAGACCCAGTACTTC. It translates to CSASSRSQETQYF.

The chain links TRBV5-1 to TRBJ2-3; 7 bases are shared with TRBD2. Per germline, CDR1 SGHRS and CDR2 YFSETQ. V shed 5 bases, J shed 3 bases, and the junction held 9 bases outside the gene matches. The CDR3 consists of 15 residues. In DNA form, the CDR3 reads TGCGCCAGCAGAGTCGCGGGAGAACGTACAGATACGCAGTATTTT. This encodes CASRVAGERTDTQYF. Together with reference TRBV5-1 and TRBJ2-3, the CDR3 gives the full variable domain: KAGVTQTPRYLIKTRGQQVTLSCSPISGHRSVSWYQQTPGQGLQFLFEYFSETQRNKGNFPGRFSGRQFSNSRSEMNVSTLELGDSALYLCASRVAGERTDTQYFGPGTRLTVL.

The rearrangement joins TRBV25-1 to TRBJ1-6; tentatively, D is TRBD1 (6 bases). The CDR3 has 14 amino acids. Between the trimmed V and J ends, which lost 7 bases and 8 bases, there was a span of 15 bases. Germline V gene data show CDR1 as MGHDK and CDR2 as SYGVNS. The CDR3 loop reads CASTHYGGDSPLHF. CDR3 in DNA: TGTGCCAGCACTCACTATGGGGGCGATTCACCCCTCCACTTT.

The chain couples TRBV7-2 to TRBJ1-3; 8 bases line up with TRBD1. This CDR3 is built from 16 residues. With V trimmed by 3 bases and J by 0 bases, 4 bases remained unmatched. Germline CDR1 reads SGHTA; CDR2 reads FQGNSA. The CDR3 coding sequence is TGTGCCAGCAGCTTTATTACAGGGGGCTCTGGAAACACCATATATTTT. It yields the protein CASSFITGGSGNTIYF. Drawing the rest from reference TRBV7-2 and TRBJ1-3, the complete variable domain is GAGVSQSPSNKVTEKGKDVELRCDPISGHTALYWYRQSLGQGLEFLIYFQGNSAPDKSGLPSDRFSAERTGGSVSTLTIQRTQQEDSAVYLCASSFITGGSGNTIYFGEGSWLTVV.

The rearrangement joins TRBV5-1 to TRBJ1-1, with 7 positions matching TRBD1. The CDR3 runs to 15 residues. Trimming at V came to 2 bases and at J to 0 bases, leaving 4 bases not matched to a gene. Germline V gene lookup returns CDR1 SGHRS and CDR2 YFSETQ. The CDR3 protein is CASSFGTDMNTEAFF. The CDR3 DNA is TGCGCCAGCAGCTTCGGGACAGACATGAACACTGAAGCTTTCTTT.